This entry lists 14 T cell receptor beta chains sequenced from one sample in a study of T cells after yellow fever vaccination. MiXCR, applied by TCRdb to the 5' RACE reads, yields one record per CDR3 protein. The profile shows more than 120,000 distinct CDR3 sequences, less than 9.5% of them singletons. Sequencing used CD4+ T cells sorted from PBMCs, obtained 5 days after the yellow fever booster vaccination. Receptors originate from a young man who received the YFV17D yellow fever vaccine.

This clonotype showed up many times. The gene calls are TRBV4-3 and TRBJ2-1; D is possibly TRBD2 (5 bases). The germline V gene encodes CDR1 LGHNA and CDR2 YSLEER. Trimming took 0 bases from V and 9 from J, leaving 9 bases between them. This CDR3 is 13 amino acids long. The CDR3 region has the DNA TGCGCCAGCAGCCAAGATACTAGGGCTGAGCAGTTCTTC. Encoded protein: CASSQDTRAEQFF.

This clonotype has ten or more counts. The rearrangement uses TRBV12-3 or TRBV12-4 and TRBJ2-2; D is possibly TRBD2 (6 bases). The CDR3 spans 12 residues. Between the trimmed V and J ends, which lost 5 bases and 6 bases, there was a span of 7 bases. The CDR3 DNA follows: TGTGCCAGCAGTGGGACTGCCGGGGAGCTGTTTTTT. Encoded protein: CASSGTAGELFF.

This clonotype was counted at least ten times. The chain is built from TRBV19 and TRBJ2-1; D gene ambiguous. V lost 4 bases, J lost 7 bases, and 29 bases lay in between. Germline V gene data show CDR1 as LNHDA and CDR2 as SQIVND (reference sequence). There are 19 residues in the CDR3. The CDR3 loop is CASSSGVGSLNARYNEQFF. The CDR3 DNA sequence: TGTGCCAGTAGTAGTGGGGTCGGTAGCCTAAATGCGAGATATAATGAGCAGTTCTTC.

This clonotype appeared many times. The CDR3 reads CASSATSGRVDTQYF. CDR3 DNA sequence: TGTGCCAGCAGTGCGACTAGCGGGAGGGTGGATACGCAGTATTTT. The rearrangement links TRBV2 to TRBJ2-3, with TRBD2 matching 14 bases. The trim removed 4 bases at V and 6 bases at J, leaving 3 bases unmatched. CDR1 SNHLY and CDR2 FYNNEI come from the germline V gene. This CDR3 has 15 amino acids.

This clonotype has a handful of counts. The chain recombines TRBV5-6 with TRBJ2-3; 11 positions agree with TRBD2. The CDR3 runs 16 residues. Trimming cost V 3 bases and J 6 bases; bases outside gene matches: 9. The germline V gene has CDR1 SGHDT and CDR2 YYEEEE. The CDR3 coding sequence is TGTGCCAGCAGCTGGCCTAATCTAGCGGGAGGTGATACGCAGTATTTT. The encoded protein is CASSWPNLAGGDTQYF.

This clonotype was seen repeatedly, ten times or more. The V gene is TRBV5-1, the J gene TRBJ2-1, with TRBD1 as a possible D gene (7 bases). Trimming pared 2 bases from V and 2 bases from J, leaving 11 bases between. The germline CDR1 and CDR2 sequences are SGHRS and YFSETQ. The CDR3 totals 15 residues. The CDR3 DNA reads as TGCGCCAGCAGCTTAACAGGGGAGGCCTACAATGAGCAGTTCTTC. Protein product: CASSLTGEAYNEQFF. The full variable domain, completed using reference TRBV5-1 and TRBJ2-1, is KAGVTQTPRYLIKTRGQQVTLSCSPISGHRSVSWYQQTPGQGLQFLFEYFSETQRNKGNFPGRFSGRQFSNSRSEMNVSTLELGDSALYLCASSLTGEAYNEQFFGPGTRLTVL.

This clonotype has at least ten counts. The V gene is TRBV12-3 or TRBV12-4, the J gene TRBJ2-1, with a weak D call TRBD2 (6 bases). This CDR3 region has 14 residues. Trimming removed 6 bases from V and 2 bases from J, with 11 bases in between. The CDR3, as DNA: TGTGCCAGCAGATTCGGGGGTCCCTACAATGAGCAGTTCTTC. It encodes CASRFGGPYNEQFF.

There are many counts of this clonotype. The V call is TRBV27, the J call TRBJ2-7; no clear D gene. Germline V lookup: CDR1 MNHEY, CDR2 SMNVEV (reference sequence). V lost 5 bases and J 0 bases, leaving 11 bases between the germline ends. There are 14 residues in the CDR3. CDR3 protein: CASSTVAASYEQYF. CDR3 coding DNA: TGTGCCAGCAGTACCGTGGCGGCCTCCTACGAGCAGTACTTC.

The table lists this clonotype with many counts. This chain connects TRBV7-2 to TRBJ2-7; 15 bases agree with TRBD2. The CDR3 sequence is 17 residues long. With 2 bases clipped from V and 0 bases from J, the junction kept 2 bases outside the gene matches. CDR1 and CDR2 from the germline V gene are SGHTA and FQGNSA. As DNA, the CDR3 is TGTGCCAGCAGCTTAAGGACTAGCGGGAGGGGCTCCTACGAGCAGTACTTC. Protein product: CASSLRTSGRGSYEQYF.

At least ten counts were recorded for this clonotype. The V call is TRBV18, the J call TRBJ2-7, with 11 bases aligning to TRBD1. V was pared by 5 bases and J by 4 bases, with 13 bases of the junction left unmatched. CDR3 size: 17 residues. The germline V gene encodes CDR1 KGHSH and CDR2 LQKENI. DNA of the CDR3: TGTGCCAGCTCATCACAATTTCAAGGACAGGGGGCATACGAGCAGTACTTC. This gives the protein CASSSQFQGQGAYEQYF.

To note about this clonotype: Just one base apart from a much larger clone, this may be a read error. V and J are TRBV20-1 and TRBJ1-3; D possibly corresponds to TRBD1 (5 bases). CDR3 length: 17 residues. In germline, CDR1 is DFQATT, CDR2 SNEGSKA (reference sequence). The chain's CDR3 is CCARLWGEATSGNTIYF. The CDR3 DNA reads as TGCTGTGCTAGACTCTGGGGGGAGGCGACCTCTGGAAACACCATATATTTT.

This clonotype was seen many times. This chain joins TRBV4-3 and TRBJ2-1, with D uncertain. V was clipped by 2 bases and J by 10 bases, with 9 bases between them. Germline CDR1 is LGHNA and CDR2 is YSLEER. CDR3 length equals 12 residues. CDR3 bases: TGCGCCAGCAGCCAAATGAACCGGGAGCAGTTCTTC. Translating it yields CASSQMNREQFF.

This clonotype is a singleton in its sample. A read error may be the cause here, since a much bigger clone is one base away. The gene calls are TRBV19 and TRBJ2-1; possibly TRBD1 for D (6 bases). The J call may be faulty, since TRBJ2-7 better matches the DNA end. Germline CDR1 LNHDA, CDR2 SQIVND (reference sequence). CDR3 size: 12 residues. The DNA for the CDR3 is TGTGCCAGTACCGACAGGAAAAATGAGCAGTACTTC. Translation gives CASTDRKNEQYF.

This clonotype was recorded many times. The V and J genes are TRBV9 and TRBJ2-4; TRBD2 aligns across 7 bases. With 0 bases clipped from V and 7 bases from J, the junction kept 10 bases outside the gene matches. The CDR3 is 16 residues long. Germline V gene data show CDR1 as SGDLS and CDR2 as YYNGEE. As DNA, the CDR3 is TGTGCCAGCAGCGTAGATGGCGGGAGTTTTGAGAACATTCAGTACTTC. Its translation is CASSVDGGSFENIQYF. The full variable domain, completed using reference TRBV9 and TRBJ2-4, is DSGVTQTPKHLITATGQRVTLRCSPRSGDLSVYWYQQSLDQGLQFLIQYYNGEERAKGNILERFSAQQFPDLHSELNLSSLELGDSALYFCASSVDGGSFENIQYFGAGTRLSVL.